This T cell receptor beta chain was retrieved from a study of shared clonotypes between healthy human individuals. With 7 bases removed from V and 5 bases from J, the gap between germline ends came to 15 bases. This CDR3 is 14 amino acids long. Germline V gene data show CDR1 as MNHEY and CDR2 as SVGAGI. Only in-frame clones appear in the TCRdb table, and some are missing; sequencing was by immunoSEQ multiplex PCR. The sample consists of roughly 500,000 clones, 90% to 97% of them appearing once. This TCR came from a woman aged 25 to 39 in good health. The chain joins TRBV6-5 to TRBJ1-5, with D perhaps TRBD1 (6 bases). Sequencing was carried out using naive CD4+ T cells sorted from blood. Subset denoted: CD45RA+ positively selected. CDR3 sequence (DNA): TGTGCCAGCACCCCCGACGGGGGCGATCAGCCCCAGCATTTT. Translating it yields CASTPDGGDQPQHF.